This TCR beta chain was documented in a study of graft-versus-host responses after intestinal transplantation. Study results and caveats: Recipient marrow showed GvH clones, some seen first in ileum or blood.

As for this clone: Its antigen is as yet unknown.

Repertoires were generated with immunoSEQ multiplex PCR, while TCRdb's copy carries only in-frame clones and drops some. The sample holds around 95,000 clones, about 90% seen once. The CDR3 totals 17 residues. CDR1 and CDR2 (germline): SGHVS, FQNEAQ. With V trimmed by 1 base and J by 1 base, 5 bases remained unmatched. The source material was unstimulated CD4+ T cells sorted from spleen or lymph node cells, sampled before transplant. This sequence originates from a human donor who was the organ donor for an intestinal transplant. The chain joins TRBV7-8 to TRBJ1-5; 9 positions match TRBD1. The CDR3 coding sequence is TGTGCCAGCAGCTTAGGAACAGGGGGCGCGAGCAATCAGCCCCAGCATTTT. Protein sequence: CASSLGTGGASNQPQHF. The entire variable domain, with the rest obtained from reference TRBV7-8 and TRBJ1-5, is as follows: GAGVSQSPRYKVAKRGQDVALRCDPISGHVSLFWYQQALGQGPEFLTYFQNEAQLDKSGLPSDRFFAERPEGSVSTLKIQRTQQEDSAVYLCASSLGTGGASNQPQHFGDGTRLSIL.